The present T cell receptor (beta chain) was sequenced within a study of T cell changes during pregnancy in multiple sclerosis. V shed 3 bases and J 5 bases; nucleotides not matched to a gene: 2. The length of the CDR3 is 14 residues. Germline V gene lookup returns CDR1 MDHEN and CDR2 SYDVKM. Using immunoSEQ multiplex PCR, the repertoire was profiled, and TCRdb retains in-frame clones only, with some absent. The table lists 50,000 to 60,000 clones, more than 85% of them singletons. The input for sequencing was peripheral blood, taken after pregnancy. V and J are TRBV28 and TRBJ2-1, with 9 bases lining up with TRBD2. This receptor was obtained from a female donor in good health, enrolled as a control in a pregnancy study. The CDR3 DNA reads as TGTGCCAGCAGTTTGGGGACTAGCCACAATGAGCAGTTCTTC. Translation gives CASSLGTSHNEQFF.